These T cell receptor beta chains were read from a single sample in a study of cytomegalovirus exposure and HLA in healthy donors. Some clones are missing from TCRdb's copy, which holds only in-frame ones; the method was immunoSEQ multiplex PCR. The repertoire has approximately 100,000 clones, less than 80% of them found once; the top ten carry approximately 3%. The sequenced sample was PBMCs. The source is a woman aged 40 to 50 in good health and CMV-seronegative. CDR3s include the opening cysteine and the closing phenylalanine or tryptophan. The order of the fields is D gene, clone size, V gene, J gene, CDR3 protein, CDR3 DNA. The D gene is left open where the match is weak. The listing skips clone size in some rows; elsewhere it reads once, few, many or a size class.

D: .; size: few; V: TRBV5-8; J: TRBJ1-3; CDR3: CASSYTGTGNTIYF; DNA: TGTGCCAGCAGCTATACAGGGACTGGAAACACCATATATTTT
D: .; size: once; V: TRBV10-3; J: TRBJ1-1; CDR3: CAIRARMNTEAFF; DNA: TGTGCCATCAGGGCCAGGATGAACACTGAAGCTTTCTTT
D: .; size: .; V: TRBV9; J: TRBJ2-5; CDR3: CASSKDSHQETQYF; DNA: TGTGCCAGCAGCAAAGACAGCCACCAAGAGACCCAGTACTTC
D: .; size: .; V: TRBV13; J: TRBJ2-3; CDR3: CASSPDREVRTQYF; DNA: TGTGCCAGCAGCCCCGACAGGGAGGTCCGTACGCAGTATTTT
D: TRBD2; size: .; V: TRBV11-3; J: TRBJ2-3; CDR3: CASSKTSGGETDTQYF; DNA: TGTGCCAGCAGCAAAACTAGCGGGGGGGAAACAGATACGCAGTATTTT
D: TRBD2; size: .; V: TRBV6-1; J: TRBJ2-7; CDR3: CASSEAGGRSYEQYF; DNA: TGTGCCAGCAGTGAAGCCGGCGGGAGATCCTACGAGCAGTACTTC
D: .; size: .; V: TRBV11-2; J: TRBJ2-3; CDR3: CASSLNAVGEDTQYF; DNA: TGTGCCAGCAGCTTAAACGCGGTCGGGGAAGATACGCAGTATTTT
D: TRBD2; size: .; V: TRBV4-3; J: TRBJ2-2; CDR3: CASSQREGTNTGELFF; DNA: TGCGCCAGCAGCCAAAGGGAGGGAACGAACACCGGGGAGCTGTTTTTT
D: .; size: .; V: TRBV29-1; J: TRBJ2-1; CDR3: CSVDRSGSANEQFF; DNA: TGCAGCGTTGATCGTTCGGGTAGCGCCAATGAGCAGTTCTTC
D: TRBD2; size: .; V: TRBV5-1; J: TRBJ2-2; CDR3: CASSFGLAGEGELFF; DNA: TGCGCCAGCAGCTTCGGACTAGCGGGGGAAGGAGAGCTGTTTTTT
D: .; size: .; V: TRBV7-9; J: TRBJ1-2; CDR3: CASSLGQEMYGYTF; DNA: TGTGCCAGCAGCTTAGGGCAGGAAATGTATGGCTACACCTTC
D: .; size: few; V: TRBV5-1; J: TRBJ2-1; CDR3: CASSLTGEPYNEQFF; DNA: TGCGCCAGCAGCTTGACAGGTGAACCTTACAATGAGCAGTTCTTC
D: .; size: .; V: TRBV28; J: TRBJ1-5; CDR3: CASSLSGNSNQPQHF; DNA: TGTGCCAGCAGTTTATCAGGGAACAGCAATCAGCCCCAGCATTTT
D: TRBD1; size: .; V: TRBV27; J: TRBJ1-1; CDR3: CASSLIQQGVGNTEAFF; DNA: TGTGCCAGCAGTTTAATCCAACAGGGGGTCGGGAACACTGAAGCTTTCTTT
D: TRBD1; size: few; V: TRBV11-2; J: TRBJ2-3; CDR3: CASSRDRGGTDTQYF; DNA: TGTGCCAGCAGCAGGGACAGGGGAGGCACAGATACGCAGTATTTT
D: .; size: .; V: TRBV12-2; J: TRBJ1-2; CDR3: CASRSPDRGLCGYTF; DNA: TGTGCAAGTCGCTCCCCCGACAGGGGGCTCTGTGGCTACACCTTC
D: TRBD2; size: .; V: TRBV6-5; J: TRBJ2-5; CDR3: CASPPRTSGHNPQYF; DNA: TGTGCCAGCCCGCCTAGGACTAGCGGGCATAACCCCCAGTACTTC